This TCR beta chain was retrieved from a study of shared clonotypes between healthy human individuals. Profiled with immunoSEQ multiplex PCR; TCRdb holds only in-frame clones, not every one. Counted here are some 470,000 clones, 60% to 85% occurring once; the ten biggest clones make up about an eighth. The receptor was isolated from a middle-aged woman in good health. Some clones in this sample may be carry-over from other donors' samples. Sequencing was done on a sample of PBMCs.

CDR3 region: CASGGGDYGYTF. The CDR3 DNA is TGTGCCAGCGGTGGGGGCGACTATGGCTACACCTTC. This rearrangement joins TRBV6-6 to TRBJ1-2, with D possibly being TRBD1 (6 bases). V gave up 8 bases and J gave up 3 bases, with 10 bases separating them. The CDR3 has 12 amino acids. Germline values: CDR1 MNHNY, CDR2 SVGAGI (reference sequence).